The clone carrying this T cell receptor beta chain has ten or more counts. Its antigen is currently unknown. The data were obtained in a study of T cells after yellow fever vaccination. Study in general: Where fractions had low cell numbers, libraries were prepared from them with the SMART-Seq v4 Ultra Low Input RNA kit.

Study-wide results and limits: Overall, a small share of clonotypes was seen in both CD4 and CD8 compartments.

TCRdb fed the 5' RACE reads into MiXCR, producing one record per CDR3 protein. The repertoire holds hundreds of thousands of distinct CDR3 sequences, with roughly 13% as singletons. The CDR3 consists of 15 residues. Germline V CDR1 and CDR2: SGHRS, YFSETQ. V shed 0 bases and J shed 2 bases, with 6 bases lying between them. This TCR was recovered from a man younger than 40 who received the YFV17D yellow fever vaccine. Material: PBMCs, obtained on the day of the yellow fever booster vaccination. The chain carries TRBV5-1 and TRBJ2-6; D ambiguous. DNA for the CDR3: TGCGCCAGCAGCTTGGCGGTTGCTGGGGCCAACGTCCTGACTTTC. Translating it yields CASSLAVAGANVLTF.